These 24 T cell receptor beta chains came from one sample sequenced in a study of vaccination effects on CD4 cells after COVID-19. Using viral peptide pools, the ViraFEST assay grew out antigen-specific CD4+ T cells prior to sequencing. The culture ran for nine to eleven days, and then CD4+ T cells were isolated. It was two doses of either the BNT162b2 or mRNA-1273 vaccine that participants received. These receptors have no identified antigens. Profiled with immunoSEQ multiplex PCR; TCRdb holds only in-frame clones, not every one. The top ten clones hold roughly 10% of a sample with about 28,000 clones, around four fifths of them seen once. The sequencing used CD4+ T cells from PBMCs cultured with HCoV-NL63 spike peptides, collected after COVID-19 vaccination. The receptors here all came from a human donor who received a COVID-19 vaccine.

The gene calls are TRBV3-1 (or the pseudogene TRBV3-2) and TRBJ2-5, with 11 bases aligning to TRBD2. The CDR3 spans 16 residues. Germline V gene sequence: CDR1 LGHDT, CDR2 YNNKEL (reference sequence). Trimming cost V 4 bases and J 10 bases; bases outside gene matches: 14. In DNA, the CDR3 is TGTGCCAGCAGCCCCTTAGCGGGGGGGTCCGGTTTGGTCCAGTACTTC. Its protein is CASSPLAGGSGLVQYF.

V is TRBV3-1 (or the pseudogene TRBV3-2) and J is TRBJ2-1; 8 nucleotides match TRBD2. This CDR3 contains 18 residues. V dropped 0 bases and J dropped 9; count of bases not matched to a gene: 16. Germline V gene sequence: CDR1 LGHDT, CDR2 YNNKEL (reference sequence). The CDR3 sequence is CASSQEILMAGGFTEQFF. CDR3 nucleotide sequence: TGTGCCAGCAGCCAAGAGATACTGATGGCGGGAGGATTTACTGAGCAGTTCTTC.

J is TRBJ2-2 and V is TRBV12-5, with 10 bases matching TRBD1. CDR1 is LGHNT, CDR2 FRNRAP, per germline. After removal of 5 bases from V and 4 bases from J, the junction contained 19 bases not matched to a gene. The CDR3 has 20 residues. In DNA form, the CDR3 reads TGTGCTAGTGGTCTCAACCGGGACAGGGGACTCCGCGTTGTCACCGGGGAGCTGTTTTTT. It translates to CASGLNRDRGLRVVTGELFF. The full variable domain, in which reference TRBV12-5 and TRBJ2-2 provide the parts outside the CDR3, is DARVTQTPRHKVTEMGQEVTMRCQPILGHNTVFWYRQTMMQGLELLAYFRNRAPLDDSGMPKDRFSAEMPDATLATLKIQPSEPRDSAVYFCASGLNRDRGLRVVTGELFFGEGSRLTVL.

The chain carries TRBV9 and TRBJ2-7, with 7 nucleotides matching TRBD1. This CDR3 has 16 residues. J lost 2 bases, V lost 4 bases, and 12 bases had no gene match. Germline CDR1 and CDR2: SGDLS and YYNGEE. This chain's CDR3 is CASSPSTRGTPYEQYF. CDR3 nucleotides: TGTGCCAGCAGCCCATCAACCAGGGGGACCCCCTACGAGCAGTACTTC.

The chain links TRBV18 to TRBJ1-1; D is perhaps TRBD1 (5 bases). Germline V gene lookup returns CDR1 KGHSH and CDR2 LQKENI. Trimming stripped 3 bases from V and 5 bases from J, with 19 bases between. CDR3 length equals 16 residues. CDR3 DNA: TGTGCCAGCTCACCGGGGACTCCGGGCGGTGTAACTGAAGCTTTCTTT. It is translated as CASSPGTPGGVTEAFF.

This rearrangement joins TRBV5-1 to TRBJ1-6, with a possible D match to TRBD1 (5 bases). The CDR3 runs to 13 residues. Trimming took 0 bases from V and 10 from J, leaving 8 bases between them. Per germline, CDR1 SGHRS and CDR2 YFSETQ. DNA of the CDR3: TGCGCCAGCAGCTTGGCAGGGCGATCACCCCTCCACTTT. Protein: CASSLAGRSPLHF.

DNA of the CDR3: TGTGCCAGCAGCTTAAACGCAGACGAGCAGTACTTC. This encodes CASSLNADEQYF. This chain connects TRBV11-2 to TRBJ2-7; D is unclear. CDR1 and CDR2 from the germline V gene are SGHAT and FQNNGV. V shed 2 bases and J shed 5 bases, with 7 bases lying between them. The CDR3 contains 12 residues.

V usage is TRBV2 and J usage is TRBJ2-3; maybe TRBD2 (6 bases). Looked up from germline, CDR1 is SNHLY and CDR2 is FYNNEI. This CDR3 spans 14 amino acids. V was clipped by 6 bases and J by 1 base, with 11 bases between them. The CDR3 bases are TGTGCCAGCAGACCGGGACTTGGCACAGATACGCAGTATTTT. This gives the protein CASRPGLGTDTQYF.

The chain carries TRBV6-1 and TRBJ2-1, with D perhaps TRBD2 (5 bases). The CDR3 loop spans 12 amino acids. V lost 0 bases, J lost 9 bases, and 6 bases lay in between. Germline V gives CDR1 MNHNS, CDR2 SASEGT. Here the CDR3 DNA reads TGTGCCAGCAGTGAAGCGGGAGCTGAGCAGTTCTTC. Translating gives CASSEAGAEQFF.

The rearrangement links TRBV6-5 to TRBJ1-3; the D is unclear. The germline V and J ends were trimmed by 8 bases and 10 bases, with 12 bases remaining between them. Germline V CDR1 and CDR2: MNHEY, SVGAGI. This CDR3 is built from 11 residues. The CDR3 DNA follows: TGTGCCAGCCATAGCGGGGAAACCATATATTTT. This sequence encodes CASHSGETIYF.

V usage is TRBV6-1 and J usage is TRBJ2-7, with D unclear. Germline CDR1 is MNHNS and CDR2 is SASEGT. V shed 0 bases and J shed 3 bases, with 12 bases lying between them. The CDR3 consists of 15 residues. CDR3 DNA sequence: TGTGCCAGCAGTGAAGCGCGCTCGCTGATCTACGAGCAGTACTTC. This translates into CASSEARSLIYEQYF.

This clone was recorded only once. CDR3 sequence reads: CASSQGGVQNYGYTF. For the CDR3, the DNA is TGTGCCAGCTCACAGGGCGGGGTCCAAAACTATGGCTACACCTTC. This chain uses TRBV19 with TRBJ1-2; TRBD1 is a possible D gene (6 bases). The germline CDR1 and CDR2 sequences are LNHDA and SQIVND (reference sequence). V was cut by 9 bases and J by 2 bases, with 19 bases left in between. The CDR3 has 15 amino acids.

The CDR3 DNA sequence: TGCGCCAGCAGCGGCGGACAGGGGGCGCTGAAAGAAAAACTGTTTTTT. Protein: CASSGGQGALKEKLFF. The chain has TRBV5-1 and TRBJ1-4; 11 nucleotides align to TRBD1. Germline V CDR1 and CDR2: SGHRS, YFSETQ. The CDR3 totals 16 residues. The ends lost 4 bases at V and 8 bases at J; junction bases unmatched: 10.

In its sample, this clone is large (0.1 to 1%). The gene calls are TRBV10-1 and TRBJ1-1; TRBD1 might be the D (5 bases). The CDR3 runs 14 residues. V shed 7 bases and J shed 3 bases, with 15 bases lying between them. Germline CDR1 reads WNHNN; CDR2 reads SYGVQD (reference sequence). The CDR3 DNA follows: TGCGCCAGCAAACCTACAGGATTACACACTGAAGCTTTCTTT. The encoded protein is CASKPTGLHTEAFF.

CDR3: CASSALRIYGYTF. The CDR3, as DNA: TGTGCCAGCAGCGCGTTACGAATATATGGCTACACCTTC. The rearrangement joins TRBV5-8 to TRBJ1-2; D is unclear. V lost 4 bases and J lost 5, with 12 bases in between. Germline V lookup: CDR1 SGHTS, CDR2 YDEGEE. The CDR3 is made up of 13 amino acids.

The genes are TRBV28 and TRBJ2-7, with 7 positions matching TRBD2. V trimming: 2 bases; J trimming: 1 base; junction bases outside the gene matches: 5. This CDR3 has 15 residues. Per germline, CDR1 MDHEN and CDR2 SYDVKM. As DNA, the CDR3 is TGTGCCAGCAGTTTAGGCGGGGGAGGTTCCTACGAGCAGTACTTC. This encodes CASSLGGGGSYEQYF. The full variable domain, completed using reference TRBV28 and TRBJ2-7, is DVKVTQSSRYLVKRTGEKVFLECVQDMDHENMFWYRQDPGLGLRLIYFSYDVKMKEKGDIPEGYSVSREKKERFSLILESASTNQTSMYLCASSLGGGGSYEQYFGPGTRLTVT.

This clone was observed a single time. The rearrangement links TRBV14 to TRBJ2-5; a possible D gene is TRBD2 (5 bases). V shed 7 bases and J shed 4 bases, with 13 bases lying between them. Germline V gene lookup returns CDR1 SGHDN and CDR2 FVKESK. CDR3 length: 13 amino acids. The CDR3 region has the DNA TGTGCCAGCAATCGGGGATTGGGAGAGACCCAGTACTTC. It translates to CASNRGLGETQYF.

The J gene is TRBJ2-5, the V gene TRBV19, with 7 bases that match TRBD1. Trimming removed 3 bases from V and 4 bases from J; junction bases left unmatched: 8. CDR3 length: 15 amino acids. The germline V gene has CDR1 LNHDA and CDR2 SQIVND (reference sequence). CDR3 bases: TGTGCCAGTAGTATCCCCAACAGGGGTGGAGAGACCCAGTACTTC. Translated: CASSIPNRGGETQYF.

The chain links TRBV19 to TRBJ1-1; no reliable D call. The CDR3 is 13 residues long. The V end was cut by 5 bases, the J end by 1 base, with 8 bases between. From germline, CDR1 is LNHDA and CDR2 SQIVND (reference sequence). The CDR3 nucleotides read TGTGCCAGTAGTCGGGCGGGGAACACTGAAGCTTTCTTT. It encodes CASSRAGNTEAFF.

This clone showed up just once. The rearrangement links TRBV5-1 to TRBJ2-7; 10 positions match TRBD2. With 4 bases clipped from V and 2 bases from J, the junction kept 9 bases outside the gene matches. Looked up from germline, CDR1 is SGHRS and CDR2 is YFSETQ. The CDR3 is made up of 16 amino acids. The CDR3 sequence: CASSPVASGGTYEQYF. The CDR3, as DNA: TGCGCCAGCAGCCCGGTGGCTAGCGGGGGTACCTACGAGCAGTACTTC.

This chain connects TRBV7-9 to TRBJ2-7; D gene ambiguous. The CDR3 loop spans 13 amino acids. Germline CDR1 and CDR2: SEHNR and FQNEAQ (reference sequence). The ends were cut back, 5 bases at V and 4 bases at J, with 12 bases in the middle. The DNA for the CDR3 is TGTGCCAGCAGCCCCGGTATGAGGTACGAGCAGTACTTC. Translated, it gives CASSPGMRYEQYF.

This chain joins TRBV10-3 and TRBJ2-1; TRBD2 matches at 9 bases. CDR3 length: 16 residues. Germline assignment: CDR1 ENHRY and CDR2 SYGVKD. The J segment lost 4 bases and the V segment lost 10 bases, leaving 14 bases of the junction unmatched. The CDR3 sequence: CATRESEREVYNEQFF. Here the CDR3 DNA reads TGTGCCACCCGGGAGTCCGAGCGGGAGGTGTACAATGAGCAGTTCTTC.

Worth noting for this clone: Sequence at one end of the junction differs from germline and may be a read error. The chain combines TRBV6-5 with TRBJ2-7; no clear D gene. There are 14 residues in the CDR3. The germline V gene has CDR1 MNHEY and CDR2 SVGAGI. For the CDR3, the DNA is TGTGCCACCAGTCAACAGAAGAGCTCCTACGAGCAGTACTTC. Protein product: CATSQQKSSYEQYF.

V usage is TRBV3-1 (or the pseudogene TRBV3-2) and J usage is TRBJ2-5; D gene ambiguous. This CDR3 has 14 residues. The germline CDR1 and CDR2 sequences are LGHDT and YNNKEL (reference sequence). V shed 0 bases and J shed 5 bases, with 10 bases lying between them. CDR3 nucleotides: TGTGCCAGCAGCCAAGAGTTGCTTCGGGAGACCCAGTACTTC. Translation: CASSQELLRETQYF.